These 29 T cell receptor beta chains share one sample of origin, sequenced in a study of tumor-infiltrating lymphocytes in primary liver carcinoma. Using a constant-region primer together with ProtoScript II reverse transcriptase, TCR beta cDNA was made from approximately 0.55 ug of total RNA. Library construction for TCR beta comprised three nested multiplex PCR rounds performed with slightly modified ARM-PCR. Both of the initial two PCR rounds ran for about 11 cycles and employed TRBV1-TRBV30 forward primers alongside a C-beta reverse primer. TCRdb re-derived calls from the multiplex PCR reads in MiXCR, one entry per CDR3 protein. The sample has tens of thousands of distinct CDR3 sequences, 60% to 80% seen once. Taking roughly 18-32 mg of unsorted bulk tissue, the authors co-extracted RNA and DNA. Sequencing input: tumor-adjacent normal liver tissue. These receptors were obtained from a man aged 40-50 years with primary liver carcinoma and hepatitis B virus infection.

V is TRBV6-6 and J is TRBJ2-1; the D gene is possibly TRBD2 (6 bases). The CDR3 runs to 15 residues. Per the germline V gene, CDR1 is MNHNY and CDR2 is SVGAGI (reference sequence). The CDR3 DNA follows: TGTGTCAACAGGCCCCGGCGCGGGGCAGGCAATGAGCAGTTCTTC. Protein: CVNRPRRGAGNEQFF.

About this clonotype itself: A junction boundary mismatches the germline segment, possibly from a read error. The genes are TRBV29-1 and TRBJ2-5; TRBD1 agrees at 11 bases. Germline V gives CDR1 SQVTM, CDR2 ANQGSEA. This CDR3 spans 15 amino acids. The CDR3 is CSVEADRGRAGTQYF. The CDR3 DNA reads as TGCAGTGTTGAAGCGGACAGGGGGCGGGCAGGGACCCAGTACTTC.

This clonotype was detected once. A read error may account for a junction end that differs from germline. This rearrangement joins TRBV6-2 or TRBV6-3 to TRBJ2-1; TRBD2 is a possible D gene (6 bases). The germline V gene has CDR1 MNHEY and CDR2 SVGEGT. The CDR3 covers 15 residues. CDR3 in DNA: TGTGACAACAGTCCTAGCGCTACATTGAGTGGGGAGCGGTTCTTC. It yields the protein CDNSPSATLSGERFF.

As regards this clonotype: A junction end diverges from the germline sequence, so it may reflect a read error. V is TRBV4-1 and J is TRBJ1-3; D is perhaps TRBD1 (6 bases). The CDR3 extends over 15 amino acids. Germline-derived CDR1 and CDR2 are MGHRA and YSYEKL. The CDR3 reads CGSSQRDTSGNTIYF. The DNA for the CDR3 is TGTGGCAGCAGCCAGCGGGACACCTCTGGAAACACCATATATTTT.

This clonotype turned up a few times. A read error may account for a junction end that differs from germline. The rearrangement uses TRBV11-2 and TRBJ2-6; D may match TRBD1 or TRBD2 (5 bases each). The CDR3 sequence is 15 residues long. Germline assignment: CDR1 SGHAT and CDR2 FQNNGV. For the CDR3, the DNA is TGTGCCACGCAGCGGCTGCGCTCTGGGGCCAACGTCCTGAGTTTC. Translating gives CATQRLRSGANVLSF.

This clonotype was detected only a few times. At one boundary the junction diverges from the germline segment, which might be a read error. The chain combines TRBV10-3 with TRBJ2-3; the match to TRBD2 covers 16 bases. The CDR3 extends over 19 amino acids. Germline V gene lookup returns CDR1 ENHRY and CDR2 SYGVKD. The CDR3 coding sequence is TGTGCCATCAGTGGACCCGGGACTAGCGGGAGGGTAGACACAGATACGCAGTGTTTC. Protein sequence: CAISGPGTSGRVDTDTQCF.

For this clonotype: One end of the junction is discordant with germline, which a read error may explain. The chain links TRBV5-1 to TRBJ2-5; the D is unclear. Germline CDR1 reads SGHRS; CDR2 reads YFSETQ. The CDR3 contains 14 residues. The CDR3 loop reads CACSLELNKETQYF. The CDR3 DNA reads TGCGCCTGCAGCTTGGAACTAAATAAAGAGACCCAGTACTTC.

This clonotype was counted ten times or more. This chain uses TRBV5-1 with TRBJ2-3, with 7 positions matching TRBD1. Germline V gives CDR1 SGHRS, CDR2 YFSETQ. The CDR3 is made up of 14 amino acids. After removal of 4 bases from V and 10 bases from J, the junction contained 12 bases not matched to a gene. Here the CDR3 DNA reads TGCGCCAGCAGCATACTTCCGGGCCAGGGGGCGCAGTATTTT. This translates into CASSILPGQGAQYF. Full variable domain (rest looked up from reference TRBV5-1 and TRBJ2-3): KAGVTQTPRYLIKTRGQQVTLSCSPISGHRSVSWYQQTPGQGLQFLFEYFSETQRNKGNFPGRFSGRQFSNSRSEMNVSTLELGDSALYLCASSILPGQGAQYFGPGTRLTVL.

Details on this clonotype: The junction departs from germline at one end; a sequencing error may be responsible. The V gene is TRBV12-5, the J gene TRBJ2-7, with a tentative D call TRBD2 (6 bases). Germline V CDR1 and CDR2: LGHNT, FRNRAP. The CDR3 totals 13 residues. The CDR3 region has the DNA TGTGCCGGTGAGGGGACTGGTTCCTACGAGCGGTACTTC. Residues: CAGEGTGSYERYF.

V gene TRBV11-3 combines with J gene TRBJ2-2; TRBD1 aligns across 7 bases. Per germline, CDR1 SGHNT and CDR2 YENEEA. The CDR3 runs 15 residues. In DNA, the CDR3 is TGTGTCACCAGCTTAGCGACAGGGAGCACCGGGGAGCTGTTTTTT. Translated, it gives CVTSLATGSTGELFF.

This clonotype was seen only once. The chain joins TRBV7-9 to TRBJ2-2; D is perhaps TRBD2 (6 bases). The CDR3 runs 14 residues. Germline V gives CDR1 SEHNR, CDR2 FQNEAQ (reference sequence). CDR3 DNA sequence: TGTGTCAGAGGAGGGCGGTCGAACACCGGGGAGCTGTTTTTT. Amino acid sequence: CVRGGRSNTGELFF.

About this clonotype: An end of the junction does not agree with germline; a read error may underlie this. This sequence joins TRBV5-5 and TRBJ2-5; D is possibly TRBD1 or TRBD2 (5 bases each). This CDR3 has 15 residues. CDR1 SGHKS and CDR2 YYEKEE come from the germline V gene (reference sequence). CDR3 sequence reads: CVSSLILVGEETQYF. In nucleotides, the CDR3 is TGTGTCAGCAGCTTGATACTAGTGGGGGAAGAGACCCAGTACTTC.

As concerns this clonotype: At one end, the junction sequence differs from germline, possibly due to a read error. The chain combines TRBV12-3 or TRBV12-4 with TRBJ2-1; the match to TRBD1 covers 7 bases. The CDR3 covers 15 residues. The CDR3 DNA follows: TGTGTCAGCAGCCTAACCCGGGACAGTTACAATGAGCAGTTCTTC. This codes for CVSSLTRDSYNEQFF.

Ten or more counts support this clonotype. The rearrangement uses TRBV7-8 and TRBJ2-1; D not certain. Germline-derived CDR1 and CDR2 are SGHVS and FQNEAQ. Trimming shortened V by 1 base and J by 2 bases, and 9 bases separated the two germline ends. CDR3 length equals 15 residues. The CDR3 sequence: CASSLGDVTYNEQFF. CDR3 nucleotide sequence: TGTGCCAGCAGCTTAGGGGATGTAACCTACAATGAGCAGTTCTTC.

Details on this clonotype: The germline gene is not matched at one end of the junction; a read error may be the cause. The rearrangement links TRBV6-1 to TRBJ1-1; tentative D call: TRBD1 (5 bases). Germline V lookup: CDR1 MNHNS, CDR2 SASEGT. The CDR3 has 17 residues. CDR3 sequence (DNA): TGTACCAGCAGTGAAGGTGAATTGCAGGGAGCTAACACTGAAGCTTTCTTT. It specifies CTSSEGELQGANTEAFF.

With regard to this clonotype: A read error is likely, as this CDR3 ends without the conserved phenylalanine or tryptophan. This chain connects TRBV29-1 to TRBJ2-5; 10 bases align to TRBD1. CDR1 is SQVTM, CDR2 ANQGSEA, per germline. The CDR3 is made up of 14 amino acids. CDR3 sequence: CDVTRDRGGETQYI. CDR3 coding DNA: TGCGACGTCACCCGGGACAGGGGAGGGGAGACCCAGTACATC.

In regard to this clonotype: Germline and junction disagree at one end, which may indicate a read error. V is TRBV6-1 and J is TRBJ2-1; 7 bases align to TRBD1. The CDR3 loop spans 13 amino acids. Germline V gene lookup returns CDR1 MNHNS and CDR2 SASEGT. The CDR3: CASSEGTGDEKLF. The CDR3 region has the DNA TGTGCCAGCAGTGAAGGGACAGGCGATGAGAAGCTCTTC.

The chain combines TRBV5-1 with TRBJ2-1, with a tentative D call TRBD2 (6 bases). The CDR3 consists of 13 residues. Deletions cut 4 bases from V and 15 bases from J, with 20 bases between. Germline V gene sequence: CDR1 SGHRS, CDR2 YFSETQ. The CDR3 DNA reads TGCGCCAGCAGCACAGGACTACCGGGAGTGGGGTTCTTC. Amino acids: CASSTGLPGVGFF.

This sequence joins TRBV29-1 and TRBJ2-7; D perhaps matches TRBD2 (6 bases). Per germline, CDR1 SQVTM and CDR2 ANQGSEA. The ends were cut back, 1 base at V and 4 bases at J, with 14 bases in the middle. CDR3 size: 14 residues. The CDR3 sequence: CSVEGAGMGYEQYF. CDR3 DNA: TGCAGCGTTGAAGGGGCGGGGATGGGGTACGAGCAGTACTTC.

The CDR3 nucleotides read TGCACCGTGGCATACAGACTGTCCGCCTACGAGCAGTACTTC. Its translation is CTVAYRLSAYEQYF. This chain uses TRBV29-1 with TRBJ2-7; D is uncertain. The CDR3 is made up of 14 amino acids. Germline-derived CDR1 and CDR2 are SQVTM and ANQGSEA.

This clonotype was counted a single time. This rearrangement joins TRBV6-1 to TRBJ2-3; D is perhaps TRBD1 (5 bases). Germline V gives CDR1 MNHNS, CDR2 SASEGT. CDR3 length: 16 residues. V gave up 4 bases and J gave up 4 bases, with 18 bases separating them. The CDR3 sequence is CASSAAGGKGPDTQYF. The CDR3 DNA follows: TGTGCCAGCAGTGCGGCTGGTGGGAAGGGGCCAGATACGCAGTATTTT.

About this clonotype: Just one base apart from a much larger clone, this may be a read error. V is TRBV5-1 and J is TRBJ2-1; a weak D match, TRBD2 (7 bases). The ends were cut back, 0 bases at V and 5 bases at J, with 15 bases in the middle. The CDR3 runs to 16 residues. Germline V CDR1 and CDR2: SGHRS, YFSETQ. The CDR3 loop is CASSLEGGVNNNEQFF. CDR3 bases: TGCGCCAGCAGCTTGGAGGGGGGGGTAAATAACAATGAGCAGTTCTTC. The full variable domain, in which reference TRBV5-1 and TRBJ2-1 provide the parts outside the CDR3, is KAGVTQTPRYLIKTRGQQVTLSCSPISGHRSVSWYQQTPGQGLQFLFEYFSETQRNKGNFPGRFSGRQFSNSRSEMNVSTLELGDSALYLCASSLEGGVNNNEQFFGPGTRLTVL.

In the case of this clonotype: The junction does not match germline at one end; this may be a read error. DNA for the CDR3: TGTGCCAGCAGCCGAGTTTCGTGGGAGACCCGGTACTTC. This codes for CASSRVSWETRYF. The chain has TRBV6-1 and TRBJ2-5; possibly TRBD2 for D (5 bases). Per germline, CDR1 MNHNS and CDR2 SASEGT. CDR3 length: 13 residues.

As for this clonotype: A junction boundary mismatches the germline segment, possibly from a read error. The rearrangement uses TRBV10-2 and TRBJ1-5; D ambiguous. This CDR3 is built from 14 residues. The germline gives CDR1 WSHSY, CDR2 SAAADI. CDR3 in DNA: TGCTCCAGCAAGAGCGTTGGGAGCAATCAGCCCCAGCATTTT. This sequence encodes CSSKSVGSNQPQHF.

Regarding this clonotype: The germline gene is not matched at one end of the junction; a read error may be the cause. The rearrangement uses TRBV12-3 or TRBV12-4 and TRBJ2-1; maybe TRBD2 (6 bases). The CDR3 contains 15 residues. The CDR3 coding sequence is TGTGCCAGCAGAGCCACGGGAGTTTCGGCCAATGAGCAGTCCTTC. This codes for CASRATGVSANEQSF.

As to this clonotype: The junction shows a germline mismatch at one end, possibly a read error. This CDR3 is CSIMGNTWELFF. CDR3 coding DNA: TGCAGCATTATGGGTAACACCTGGGAGCTGTTCTTT. This chain joins TRBV29-1 and TRBJ2-2, with TRBD2 as a possible D gene (5 bases). Germline V gene data show CDR1 as SQVTM and CDR2 as ANQGSEA. This CDR3 contains 12 residues.

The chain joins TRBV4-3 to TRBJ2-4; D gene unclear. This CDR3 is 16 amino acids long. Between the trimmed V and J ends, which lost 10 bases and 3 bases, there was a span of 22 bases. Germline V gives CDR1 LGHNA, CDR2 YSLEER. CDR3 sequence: CANSQDGSLVKNIQYF. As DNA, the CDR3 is TGCGCCAACAGTCAAGATGGCAGCCTAGTCAAAAACATTCAGTACTTC.

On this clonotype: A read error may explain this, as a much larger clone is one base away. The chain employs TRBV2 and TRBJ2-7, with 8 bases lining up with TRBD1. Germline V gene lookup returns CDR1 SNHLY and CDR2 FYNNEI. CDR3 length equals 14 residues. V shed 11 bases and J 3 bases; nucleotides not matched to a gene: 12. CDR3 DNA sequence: TGTGCCTGCAATACTCCGGGACAGGTCTACGAGCAGTACTTC. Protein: CACNTPGQVYEQYF.

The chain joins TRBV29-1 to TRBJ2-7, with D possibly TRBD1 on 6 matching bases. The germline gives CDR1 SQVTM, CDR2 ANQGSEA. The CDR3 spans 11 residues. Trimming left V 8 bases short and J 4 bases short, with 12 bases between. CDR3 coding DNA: TGCAGCATACGGGACACTTACGAGCAGTACTTC. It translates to CSIRDTYEQYF.